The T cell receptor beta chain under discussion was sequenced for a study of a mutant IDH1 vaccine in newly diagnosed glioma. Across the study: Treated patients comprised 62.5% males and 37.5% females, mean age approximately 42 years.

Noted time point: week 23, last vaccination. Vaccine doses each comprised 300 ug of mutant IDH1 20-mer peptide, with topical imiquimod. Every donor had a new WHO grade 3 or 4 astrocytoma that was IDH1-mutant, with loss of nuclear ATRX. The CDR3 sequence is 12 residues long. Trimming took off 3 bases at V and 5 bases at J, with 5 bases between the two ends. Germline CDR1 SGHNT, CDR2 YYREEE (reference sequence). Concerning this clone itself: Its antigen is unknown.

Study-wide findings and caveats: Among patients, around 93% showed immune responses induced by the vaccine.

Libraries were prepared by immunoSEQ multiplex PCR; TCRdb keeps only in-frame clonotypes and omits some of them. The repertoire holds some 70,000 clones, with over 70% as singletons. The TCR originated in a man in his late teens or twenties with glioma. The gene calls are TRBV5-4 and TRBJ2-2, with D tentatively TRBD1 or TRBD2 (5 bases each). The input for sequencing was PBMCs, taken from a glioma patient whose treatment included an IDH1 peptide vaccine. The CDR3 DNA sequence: TGTGCCAGCAGCTGGGGGACCGGGGAGCTGTTTTTT. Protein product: CASSWGTGELFF. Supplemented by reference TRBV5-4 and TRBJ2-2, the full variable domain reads ETGVTQSPTHLIKTRGQQVTLRCSSQSGHNTVSWYQQALGQGPQFIFQYYREEENGRGNFPPRFSGLQFPNYSSELNVNALELDDSALYLCASSWGTGELFFGEGSRLTVL.